A selection of T cell receptor beta chains follows, all from one sample in a study of beta chain features in type 1 diabetes. The data were produced by immunoSEQ multiplex PCR, yet TCRdb's version contains in-frame clones alone and is incomplete. In the table there are 400,000 to 550,000 clones, approximately 10% of which are singletons. The specimen sequenced was naive CD4+ T cells from blood. Receptors were obtained from a woman under 30 in good health. Both conserved end residues are part of each CDR3. The D gene is left open where the match is weak. The listing skips clone size in some rows; elsewhere it reads once, few, many or a size class.

D gene: .
J gene: TRBJ2-7
clone size: .
V gene: TRBV5-4
CDR3 DNA: TGTGCCAGCAGCTTGGGAGGGCCGTGGGAGCAGTACTTC
CDR3 protein: CASSLGGPWEQYF

D gene: TRBD1
J gene: TRBJ2-4
clone size: few
V gene: TRBV28
CDR3 DNA: TGTGCCAGCAGTTTAAGGGGGCTCGGGACAGCCCTAGCCAAAAACATTCAGTACTTC
CDR3 protein: CASSLRGLGTALAKNIQYF

D gene: .
J gene: TRBJ1-1
clone size: .
V gene: TRBV28
CDR3 DNA: TGTGCCAGCAGTTTTTGGCAGACCACTGAAGCTTTCTTT
CDR3 protein: CASSFWQTTEAFF

D gene: .
J gene: TRBJ1-6
clone size: .
V gene: TRBV7-9
CDR3 DNA: TGTGCCAGCAGCTTTAGAGAAGGGTCACCCCTCCACTTT
CDR3 protein: CASSFREGSPLHF

D gene: .
J gene: TRBJ1-1
clone size: few
V gene: TRBV7-3
CDR3 DNA: TGTGCCAGCAGCTTAACCGTGAACACTGAAGCTTTCTTT
CDR3 protein: CASSLTVNTEAFF

D gene: TRBD2
J gene: TRBJ2-2
clone size: .
V gene: TRBV7-9
CDR3 DNA: TGTGCCAGCAGTTCCAGTCCGACTAGCTTTTTCACCGGGGAGCTGTTTTTT
CDR3 protein: CASSSSPTSFFTGELFF

D gene: TRBD2
J gene: TRBJ2-2
clone size: .
V gene: TRBV7-9
CDR3 DNA: TGTGCCAACAAAGAGACTAGCGCCCTTACGAACACCGGGGAGCTGTTTTTT
CDR3 protein: CANKETSALTNTGELFF

D gene: TRBD1
J gene: TRBJ2-3
clone size: few
V gene: TRBV29-1
CDR3 DNA: TGCAGCGTTGGGGACAGGAGCTCCACAGATACGCAGTATTTT
CDR3 protein: CSVGDRSSTDTQYF

D gene: .
J gene: TRBJ2-6
clone size: few
V gene: TRBV4-3
CDR3 DNA: TGCGCCAGCAGCCAAGATCAGGGAGGCGACTCTGGGGCCAACGTCCTGACTTTC
CDR3 protein: CASSQDQGGDSGANVLTF

D gene: .
J gene: TRBJ2-2
clone size: few
V gene: TRBV5-1
CDR3 DNA: TGCGCCAGCAGCTTGGGTCCAATTCTCGGGGACACCGGGGAGCTGTTTTTT
CDR3 protein: CASSLGPILGDTGELFF

D gene: TRBD1
J gene: TRBJ2-4
clone size: .
V gene: TRBV6-5
CDR3 DNA: TGTGCCAGCAGTTACACCCAGGGACAGTCCCAAAACATTCAGTACTTC
CDR3 protein: CASSYTQGQSQNIQYF

D gene: .
J gene: TRBJ2-1
clone size: .
V gene: TRBV7-2
CDR3 DNA: TGTGCCAGCAGCTTAGGACCGAACAGAAATGAGCAGTTCTTC
CDR3 protein: CASSLGPNRNEQFF

D gene: TRBD2
J gene: TRBJ2-3
clone size: .
V gene: TRBV6-6
CDR3 DNA: TGTGCCAGCAGTTCTAGCGGGAGTGAGACAGATACGCAGTATTTT
CDR3 protein: CASSSSGSETDTQYF

D gene: TRBD1
J gene: TRBJ2-1
clone size: .
V gene: TRBV6-5
CDR3 DNA: TGTGCCAGCACCTCGACAGGGGGCGATGAGCAGTTCTTC
CDR3 protein: CASTSTGGDEQFF

D gene: .
J gene: TRBJ2-3
clone size: .
V gene: TRBV10-3
CDR3 DNA: TGTGCCATCAGTGTTGGCGGAAGCACAGATACGCAGTATTTT
CDR3 protein: CAISVGGSTDTQYF

D gene: .
J gene: TRBJ2-2
clone size: .
V gene: TRBV7-2
CDR3 DNA: TGTGCCAGCAGCCCCCCTGGACCAGTCACCGGGGAGCTGTTTTTT
CDR3 protein: CASSPPGPVTGELFF

D gene: .
J gene: TRBJ2-5
clone size: few
V gene: TRBV9
CDR3 DNA: TGTGCCAGCAGCGTACTCACTAGCTTAACAGAGACCCAGTACTTC
CDR3 protein: CASSVLTSLTETQYF

D gene: .
J gene: TRBJ1-1
clone size: few
V gene: TRBV28
CDR3 DNA: TGTGCCAGCAGTTTATCCCTAAGGGCTTTCTTT
CDR3 protein: CASSLSLRAFF

D gene: .
J gene: TRBJ2-5
clone size: few
V gene: TRBV7-2
CDR3 DNA: TGTGCCAGCAGCTCGTGGGGCAGAATACAAGAGACCCAGTACTTC
CDR3 protein: CASSSWGRIQETQYF

D gene: TRBD1
J gene: TRBJ2-1
clone size: .
V gene: TRBV9
CDR3 DNA: TGTGCCAGCAGCCCGACAGGGCTAACCTACAATGAGCAGTTCTTC
CDR3 protein: CASSPTGLTYNEQFF

D gene: .
J gene: TRBJ2-7
clone size: .
V gene: TRBV15
CDR3 DNA: TGTGCCACCAGCAACGACGTCGGTGGCGAGCAGTACTTC
CDR3 protein: CATSNDVGGEQYF

D gene: .
J gene: TRBJ1-2
clone size: few
V gene: TRBV30
CDR3 DNA: TGTGCCTGGAGTGGCCCCCTAAGATGGGGCTACACCTTC
CDR3 protein: CAWSGPLRWGYTF

D gene: TRBD1
J gene: TRBJ2-1
clone size: .
V gene: TRBV28
CDR3 DNA: TGTGCCAGCAGCCTGAAAAAACAGGGGGTTAATGAGCAGTTCTTC
CDR3 protein: CASSLKKQGVNEQFF

D gene: TRBD1
J gene: TRBJ1-1
clone size: .
V gene: TRBV30
CDR3 DNA: TGTGCCTGGAGTGTCCAGGTCGGGACAGGGAACACTGAAGCTTTCTTT
CDR3 protein: CAWSVQVGTGNTEAFF

D gene: .
J gene: TRBJ1-2
clone size: .
V gene: TRBV9
CDR3 DNA: TGTGCCAGCAGCGTAGCCGGGGGAAACTATGGCTACACCTTC
CDR3 protein: CASSVAGGNYGYTF

D gene: .
J gene: TRBJ2-2
clone size: few
V gene: TRBV7-9
CDR3 DNA: TGTGCCAGCAGCTTAGGGGGTGTGGACACCGGGGAGCTGTTTTTT
CDR3 protein: CASSLGGVDTGELFF

D gene: .
J gene: TRBJ1-1
clone size: few
V gene: TRBV29-1
CDR3 DNA: TGCAGCGTTGATAATCCGGGAAGGACTGAAGCTTTCTTT
CDR3 protein: CSVDNPGRTEAFF

D gene: .
J gene: TRBJ2-3
clone size: .
V gene: TRBV7-7
CDR3 DNA: TGTGCTAGCAGCTTACTCCAGGTTCGCACAGATACGCAGTATTTT
CDR3 protein: CASSLLQVRTDTQYF

D gene: .
J gene: TRBJ2-3
clone size: .
V gene: TRBV5-4
CDR3 DNA: TGTGCCATCCGGAGGCCTCGTACAGATACGCAGTATTTT
CDR3 protein: CAIRRPRTDTQYF

D gene: TRBD2
J gene: TRBJ2-7
clone size: .
V gene: TRBV6-4
CDR3 DNA: TGTGCCAGCAGTCGGACTAGCGGGACCCCCTACGAGCAGTACTTC
CDR3 protein: CASSRTSGTPYEQYF

D gene: .
J gene: TRBJ2-4
clone size: many
V gene: TRBV7-9
CDR3 DNA: TGTGCCAGCAGCACCTCGACCCGGGGGCGCGGCATTCAGTACTTC
CDR3 protein: CASSTSTRGRGIQYF

D gene: TRBD1
J gene: TRBJ2-1
clone size: .
V gene: TRBV15
CDR3 DNA: TGTGCCACCAGCAGGAAGACAGGGAGCTCCTACAATGAGCAGTTCTTC
CDR3 protein: CATSRKTGSSYNEQFF

D gene: .
J gene: TRBJ1-2
clone size: few
V gene: TRBV7-2
CDR3 DNA: TGTGCCAGCAGCTTAGCAGCAAACTATGGCTACACCTTC
CDR3 protein: CASSLAANYGYTF

D gene: .
J gene: TRBJ2-3
clone size: few
V gene: TRBV29-1
CDR3 DNA: TGCAGCGTTGGGCAGGGTCCAGATACGCAGTATTTT
CDR3 protein: CSVGQGPDTQYF

D gene: .
J gene: TRBJ2-3
clone size: few
V gene: TRBV9
CDR3 DNA: TGTGCCAGCAGCGCGGGTAACACAGATACGCAGTATTTT
CDR3 protein: CASSAGNTDTQYF

D gene: .
J gene: TRBJ2-7
clone size: few
V gene: TRBV5-1
CDR3 DNA: TGCGCCAGCAGCTTGGAACCGGGGTCCGAGCAGTACTTC
CDR3 protein: CASSLEPGSEQYF

D gene: .
J gene: TRBJ2-7
clone size: .
V gene: TRBV13
CDR3 DNA: TGTGCCAGCAGCTTAGGTCGCAGGGGTTACGAGCAGTACTTC
CDR3 protein: CASSLGRRGYEQYF

D gene: TRBD2
J gene: TRBJ2-1
clone size: .
V gene: TRBV7-7
CDR3 DNA: TGTGCTAGCAGCGCAGCGGGAGGCGAGCAGTTCTTC
CDR3 protein: CASSAAGGEQFF

D gene: .
J gene: TRBJ2-2
clone size: few
V gene: TRBV28
CDR3 DNA: TGTGCCAGCACCCAGCCTAACACCGGGGAGCTGTTTTTT
CDR3 protein: CASTQPNTGELFF

D gene: TRBD2
J gene: TRBJ2-4
clone size: few
V gene: TRBV2
CDR3 DNA: TGTGCCAGTGGGACTAGCGGGAGCAACATTCAGTACTTC
CDR3 protein: CASGTSGSNIQYF

D gene: .
J gene: TRBJ2-3
clone size: .
V gene: TRBV7-2
CDR3 DNA: TGTGCCAGCAGCCCAAAGGTGGGTCAAGAGATGTATTTT
CDR3 protein: CASSPKVGQEMYF

D gene: .
J gene: TRBJ1-5
clone size: .
V gene: TRBV4-1
CDR3 DNA: TGCGCCAGCAGCCAAGTGATGCTTCCCAGCAATCAGCCCCAGCATTTT
CDR3 protein: CASSQVMLPSNQPQHF

D gene: .
J gene: TRBJ2-3
clone size: .
V gene: TRBV5-1
CDR3 DNA: TGCGCCAGCCACTCCCTTCCGGCCTCAGATACGCAGTATTTT
CDR3 protein: CASHSLPASDTQYF

D gene: TRBD2
J gene: TRBJ2-1
clone size: few
V gene: TRBV15
CDR3 DNA: TGTGCCACCAGCAGACGGCTCACTAGCGGGAGCGCGAATGAGCAGTTCTTC
CDR3 protein: CATSRRLTSGSANEQFF

D gene: TRBD2
J gene: TRBJ2-2
clone size: .
V gene: TRBV15
CDR3 DNA: TGTGCCACCAGCAGAAGAACTAGCGGGACCACCACCGGGGAGCTGTTTTTT
CDR3 protein: CATSRRTSGTTTGELFF

D gene: .
J gene: TRBJ2-5
clone size: few
V gene: TRBV6-6
CDR3 DNA: TGTGCCAGCAGTCTGAGGACCAGGGCGGAGACCCAGTACTTC
CDR3 protein: CASSLRTRAETQYF

D gene: .
J gene: TRBJ2-5
clone size: once
V gene: TRBV11-3
CDR3 DNA: TGTGCCAGCAGCTACGAGACTTCGGAGACCCAGTACTTC
CDR3 protein: CASSYETSETQYF

D gene: TRBD2
J gene: TRBJ2-7
clone size: few
V gene: TRBV15
CDR3 DNA: TGTGCCACCAGACCTGCCTCCGGGACTAGCGGGATCGAGCAGTACTTC
CDR3 protein: CATRPASGTSGIEQYF

D gene: TRBD2
J gene: TRBJ2-1
clone size: few
V gene: TRBV29-1
CDR3 DNA: TGCAGCGCACAAAAAAGAGGAGCGGGAGGGCCCGGGAATGAGCAGTTCTTC
CDR3 protein: CSAQKRGAGGPGNEQFF

D gene: .
J gene: TRBJ2-5
clone size: few
V gene: TRBV4-1
CDR3 DNA: TGCGCCAGCAGCCAAGTCGGCGGGCAGGAAGAGACCCAGTACTTC
CDR3 protein: CASSQVGGQEETQYF

D gene: .
J gene: TRBJ2-5
clone size: many
V gene: TRBV23-1
CDR3 DNA: TGCGCCAGCAGTCTACAAGAAAAGACCCAGTACTTC
CDR3 protein: CASSLQEKTQYF

D gene: TRBD2
J gene: TRBJ2-1
clone size: .
V gene: TRBV11-2
CDR3 DNA: TGTGCCAGCAGCTTGACTAGCGGGAGCGATGAGCAGTTCTTC
CDR3 protein: CASSLTSGSDEQFF

D gene: TRBD2
J gene: TRBJ2-3
clone size: .
V gene: TRBV7-3
CDR3 DNA: TGTGCCAGCAGCAGACGGGGGGGCACAGATACGCAGTATTTT
CDR3 protein: CASSRRGGTDTQYF

D gene: .
J gene: TRBJ2-4
clone size: few
V gene: TRBV4-2
CDR3 DNA: TGTGCCAGCAGCCAAGAGAACGTGGCGGCTCTAGCCAAAAACATTCAGTACTTC
CDR3 protein: CASSQENVAALAKNIQYF

D gene: TRBD2
J gene: TRBJ2-5
clone size: few
V gene: TRBV2
CDR3 DNA: TGTGCCAGCACGAACTCCGGGACTAGTGAAGAGACCCAGTACTTC
CDR3 protein: CASTNSGTSEETQYF

D gene: .
J gene: TRBJ1-2
clone size: .
V gene: TRBV19
CDR3 DNA: TGTGCCAGTAGTATAGCTGCAGCCGCTGGCTACACCTTC
CDR3 protein: CASSIAAAAGYTF

D gene: .
J gene: TRBJ2-1
clone size: .
V gene: TRBV14
CDR3 DNA: TGTGCCAGCAGCCGAGAAGCCTTACGGTTCCACAATGAGCAGTTCTTC
CDR3 protein: CASSREALRFHNEQFF

D gene: TRBD1
J gene: TRBJ1-4
clone size: few
V gene: TRBV7-9
CDR3 DNA: TGTGCCAGCAGCTTGACAGGGGGTGAAAAACTGTTTTTT
CDR3 protein: CASSLTGGEKLFF

D gene: .
J gene: TRBJ1-2
clone size: few
V gene: TRBV29-1
CDR3 DNA: TGCAGCGTCCCTCAGAGGGGGTATGGCTACACCTTC
CDR3 protein: CSVPQRGYGYTF

D gene: .
J gene: TRBJ2-3
clone size: .
V gene: TRBV6-5
CDR3 DNA: TGTGCCAGCAGTTTGCAGCCCCAGGGGGGTACAGATACGCAGTATTTT
CDR3 protein: CASSLQPQGGTDTQYF